This entry describes one TCR beta chain. What antigen it recognizes has not been identified. Base qualities are not at hand, and no much larger clone is one base apart. The sample is drawn from a study of identical twins (dated by TCRdb to about 2016). As for the study more broadly: TCR alpha and beta repertoires from monozygotic twins, unrelated adults of various ages and cord blood were deep-sequenced to test whether fetal clonotypes persist. To rule out contamination, replicate twin experiments were performed at different times with different library preparation protocols.

Libraries were prepared through 5' RACE. Instrument on record: Illumina HiSeq 2000. Template switching introduced a universal primer binding site; the final cDNA contained a unique molecular identifier, enabling accurate counting of TCR cDNA molecules. Specific primers in the conserved constant-segment region were used to synthesize first-strand cDNA for TCR alpha and beta chains. To control for contamination, every cDNA library was double barcoded, receiving both a SMART-Mk sample barcode and Illumina barcodes. TruSeq adapter sequences along with Illumina sample barcodes were introduced in two successive PCR steps. The Illumina HiSeq platform was used with custom primers to sequence TCR alpha and beta cDNA libraries. The original pipeline was this. Unique molecular identifiers were extracted from raw reads with MiGEC, and CDR3 positions were determined with MiXCR. For each individual, recombination models were inferred using an EM algorithm with the repgenHMM and IGoR tools. The tcR package in R was used for shared clonotype analysis, with sharing normalized by the product of cloneset sizes. To study raw recombination without the effects of thymic and clonal selection, out-of-frame nonproductive sequences were analyzed. Using fastp trimming at Q25 and MiXCR clonotype assembly, TCRdb reanalyzed the public sequencing data and kept in-frame beta chains. All rows with the same CDR3 protein become a single entry with the most common DNA and genes. Clone size and V and J calls follow TCRdb, not the original study. This sample has 200,000 to 250,000 distinct CDR3 sequences in its table, and over 5.5% of those were observed once. The ten most abundant clones make up roughly 15% of the sample.

Broad study findings and their caveats: Invariant T cells such as MAIT and iNKT could partly confound zero-insertion analyses, although diverse VJ usage argued against such confounding for most clonotypes. Abundant cord blood beta clonotypes had fewer insertions, young adult naive repertoires showed a similar but weaker trend, and memory repertoires showed no such trend. Out-of-frame TCR alpha sharing in monozygotic twins was systematically underestimated by recombination models, whereas sharing between unrelated individuals was in agreement with the recombination models. In beta out-of-frame sequences, excess twin sharing was weaker, because having fewer shared sequences lowered the signal-to-noise ratio. Compared with coincidental sharing between unrelated individuals, out-of-frame TCR alpha sequences shared between twins showed an excess of sequences with low generation probability. Because the same donors could not be followed over many years, the conclusions depended on cross-sectional statistical analysis.

V sheds 5 bases and J sheds 6 bases, leaving 17 bases between their ends. The CDR3 starts with the cysteine, ends with the phenylalanine, and has 15 residues. Only the CDR3 DNA stays, 45 bases, in frame from base 1. Every donor in the study was a healthy Caucasian. The twin cohort consisted of three pairs of female monozygotic twins, all aged about 18 to 29 years. Positive isolation kits from Invitrogen were used to isolate CD4+ and CD8+ T cell populations. Separately, the same data were catalogued under a study of T cells expressing NK-cell markers. The second study, in turn, reports: In sorted CD3+CD56+NKG2C+, CD3+CD56+NKG2C- and CD3+CD56-NKG2C+ T-cell subsets from about eight donors, TCR beta-chain repertoires were profiled. Seven of the eight sequenced donors were HCMV-seropositive and one was HCMV-seronegative. To restrict sorting to alphabetaTCR-expressing T cells, an anti-gammadeltaTCR antibody was added in several experiments. For six donors, the dominant CD3+CD56+NKG2C+ clonotypes were among the top 10 CD8+ clonotypes and accounted for about 1.0-7.5% of CD8+ T cells. Those dominant clonotypes were again the most abundant among CD3+CD56-NKG2C+ cells in a few donors, at 28.3-60.1%. It remained unclear whether the expanded NKG2C-expressing T cell clones were specific for HCMV antigens. Randomly selected healthy volunteers, three men and five women, were used as the eight sequenced donors. To determine HCMV serostatus, a commercial ELISA kit was used to detect HCMV-specific IgG in serum. MIGEC was used to demultiplex reads and group reads by UMI, and MiTCR was used to assemble and quantify clonotypes. Only TCR cDNA sequences supported by at least two reads were kept to exclude erroneous sequences. Downstream repertoire analysis used the tcR package, and clonotypes were matched across fractions by CDR3 nucleotide sequence plus V segment. VDJmatch was used to annotate antigen specificity against VDJdb, with one amino acid substitution allowed in CDR3.

The chain joins TRBV12-3 or TRBV12-4 to TRBJ2-1; the D segment is perhaps TRBD1 or TRBD2, each sharing 5 matched bases. The sequencing sample was made of CD8+ T cells sorted from blood. This sequence originates from a woman under 30 in good health. The DNA sequence is as follows: TGTGCCAGCAGTGGGGCCACTAGGGCGGGCAATGAGCAGTTCTTC. This codes for CASSGATRAGNEQFF.